A single TCR beta chain is shown here with its context. The target antigen is unknown. Sampling times: baseline, cycle 4 day 1, cycle 7 day 1. The data are from a study of OX40 agonist ivuxolimab in advanced cancers. Across the study: Each dose-escalation patient presented with hepatocellular carcinoma, melanoma, renal cell or head and neck cancer. Overall study results and limits: In CD8+ T cells, expanded clones were on average more numerous than in CD4+.

V was trimmed by 6 bases and J by 0 bases, leaving 18 bases between them. The CDR3 runs 17 residues. The germline V gene encodes CDR1 MDHEN and CDR2 SYDVKM. TCRdb's table, derived via immunoSEQ multiplex PCR, lists solely in-frame clones and lacks some. The sample consists of about 44,000 clones, roughly 80% of them appearing once. Source: CD4+ or CD8+ T cells sorted from blood, taken in a trial of the OX40 agonist ivuxolimab. The TCR sequence derives from an adult with an advanced solid tumor such as melanoma, head and neck, liver or kidney cancer. This chain connects TRBV28 to TRBJ1-3; D unresolved. CDR3 in amino acids: CASSPTSPFFSGNTIYF. CDR3 in DNA: TGTGCCAGCAGCCCTACAAGTCCCTTCTTCTCTGGAAACACCATATATTTT.